A selection of T cell receptor beta chains follows, all from one sample in a study of T cell responses to AZD1222 COVID-19 vaccine. The table came from immunoSEQ multiplex PCR; TCRdb's copy has only in-frame clones and leaves some out. This sample carries fewer than 120,000 clones, about four fifths of them seen once, and the ten largest clones take around 4.6%. This material consisted of peripheral blood, taken on day 0 of AZD1222 vaccination. Source of these receptors: an adult in good health. Both conserved end residues are part of each CDR3.

J,V,CDR3
TRBJ1-3,TRBV28,CASLQVPSGNTIYF
TRBJ1-2,TRBV4-3,CASSQQLREPYGYTF
TRBJ2-5,TRBV7-2,CASSPRQGETQYF
TRBJ1-5,TRBV28,CASSPAGGNQPQHF
TRBJ1-2,TRBV2,CASSPRDRRDYGYTF
TRBJ1-6,TRBV7-2,CASSFGQASYNSPLHF
TRBJ1-2,TRBV7-8,CASSLAGTLANYGYTF
TRBJ2-5,TRBV2,CASSRSPGLDETQYF
TRBJ1-2,TRBV7-9,CASGGNYGYTF
TRBJ2-1,TRBV4-3,CASSQDSGTDQFKNEQFF
TRBJ1-4,TRBV7-2,CASSPEDPRGRKLFF
TRBJ1-1,TRBV5-6,CASSRTVAEAFF
TRBJ1-4,TRBV7-2,CASSTYTSSNEKLFF
TRBJ1-6,TRBV3-1/TRBV3-2,CASSLRGALNSPLHF
TRBJ2-1,TRBV29-1,CSVGPKVVAGSYNEQFF
TRBJ2-2,TRBV4-1,CASSQEGRLNTGELFF
TRBJ1-2,TRBV12-3/TRBV12-4,CASSTGASYGYTF
TRBJ1-6,TRBV7-2,CASSLAHGGSPLHF
TRBJ1-5,TRBV2,CASSTQGYSNQPQHF
TRBJ1-6,TRBV28,CASSGGQGVYSPLHF
TRBJ2-5,TRBV2,CASKTETQYF
TRBJ1-1,TRBV3-1/TRBV3-2,CASSHWTGRTEAFF
TRBJ1-2,TRBV28,CASSSATLNYGYTF
TRBJ2-5,TRBV5-1,CASGPLPGQVKETQYF
TRBJ2-3,TRBV28,CASSWSSGRLTDTQYF
TRBJ1-1,TRBV5-4,CASSLTWTQNTEAFF
TRBJ1-1,TRBV5-5,CASSSGQTNTEAFF
TRBJ2-1,TRBV24-1,CATSGGNYHNEQFF
TRBJ2-5,TRBV2,CAIHRLAGNEETQYF
TRBJ2-2,TRBV11-2,CASSNKVTGELFF
TRBJ1-1,TRBV11-2,CASSSSSSGNTEAFF
TRBJ2-2,TRBV11-1,CASSLAGVGSGELFF
TRBJ2-5,TRBV5-1,CASSSKTSFMVTQYF
TRBJ2-1,TRBV9,CASSSQRGGRPYNEQFF
TRBJ1-1,TRBV28,CASSLSYRGAEAFF
TRBJ1-1,TRBV6-5,CASSYSRQGDTEAFF
TRBJ2-5,TRBV7-3,CASSPSGLQETQYF
TRBJ2-7,TRBV6-5,CASSLRDRGPYEQYF
TRBJ2-7,TRBV28,CASRRTSIGEQYF
TRBJ2-3,TRBV3-1/TRBV3-2,CASSQARLADSHADTQYF
TRBJ1-6,TRBV30,CAWSLQGAPYNSPLHF
TRBJ1-2,TRBV4-1,CASSQAGASYGYTF
TRBJ1-2,TRBV9,CASSGDRAGYTF
TRBJ2-2,TRBV5-5,CASSLEQGRAGELFF
TRBJ1-5,TRBV28,CASHLNQPQHF
TRBJ2-3,TRBV9,CASSPRTVVRDTQYF
TRBJ1-5,TRBV6-4,CASSVVPYSNQPQHF